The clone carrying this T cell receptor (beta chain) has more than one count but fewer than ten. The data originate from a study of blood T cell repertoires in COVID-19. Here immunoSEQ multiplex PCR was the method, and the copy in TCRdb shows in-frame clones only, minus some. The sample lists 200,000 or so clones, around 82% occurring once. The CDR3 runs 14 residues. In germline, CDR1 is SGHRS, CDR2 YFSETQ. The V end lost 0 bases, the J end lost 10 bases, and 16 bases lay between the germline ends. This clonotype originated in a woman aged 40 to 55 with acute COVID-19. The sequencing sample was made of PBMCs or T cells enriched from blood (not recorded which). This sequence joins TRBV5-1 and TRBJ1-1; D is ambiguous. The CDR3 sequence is CASSLGGGSSGAFF. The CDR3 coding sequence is TGCGCCAGCAGCTTGGGTGGAGGTAGCTCCGGAGCTTTCTTT.